Only a few counts were recorded for the clone carrying this TCR beta chain. TCRdb itself ran the 5' RACE reads through MiXCR, one entry per CDR3 protein. Here the sample spans around 79,000 distinct CDR3 sequences, roughly 13% being singletons. A total of 2 million PBMCs stored at -80 degrees C provided the unsorted libraries. This record belongs to a study of neurological immune-mediated disorders. The sample comprised PBMCs. This TCR derives from a woman aged 50 to 60 in good health.

This chain's CDR3 is CASSVQGGSTEAFF. The CDR3 DNA is TGCGCCAGCAGCGTACAGGGGGGCTCCACTGAAGCTTTCTTT. The chain combines TRBV5-1 with TRBJ1-1; 8 positions match TRBD1. V was pared by 4 bases and J by 4 bases, with 6 bases of the junction left unmatched. The CDR3 runs 14 residues. The germline CDR1 and CDR2 sequences are SGHRS and YFSETQ.